The 7 T cell receptor beta chains below all came from one sample that was sequenced in a study of blood T cell repertoires in COVID-19. TCRdb keeps only in-frame clones here, not all; method: immunoSEQ multiplex PCR. The sample gives approximately 63,000 clones, about nine tenths of which show up once; 1.3% is in the top ten. Material for sequencing was peripheral blood. Source of these receptors: a woman older than 75 with acute or convalescent COVID-19.

The chain is built from TRBV7-9 and TRBJ2-6; D call uncertain. The germline V gene has CDR1 SEHNR and CDR2 FQNEAQ (reference sequence). There are 14 residues in the CDR3. The V gene lost 3 bases and the J gene lost 2 bases, with 5 bases spanning the gap. CDR3: CASSFNTGANVLTF. In DNA, the CDR3 is TGTGCCAGCAGCTTTAATACTGGGGCCAACGTCCTGACTTTC.

The chain couples TRBV2 to TRBJ2-7; 7 bases agree with TRBD1. The germline gives CDR1 SNHLY, CDR2 FYNNEI. This CDR3 has 14 amino acids. The junction had 8 bases not matched to a gene; V was cut back by 5 bases and J by 4 bases. CDR3 in DNA: TGTGCCAGCAGTTCGACAGGGTTCTTTTACGAGCAGTACTTC. Encoded protein: CASSSTGFFYEQYF. Supplemented by reference TRBV2 and TRBJ2-7, the full variable domain reads EPEVTQTPSHQVTQMGQEVILRCVPISNHLYFYWYRQILGQKVEFLVSFYNNEISEKSEIFDDQFSVERPDGSNFTLKIRSTKLEDSAMYFCASSSTGFFYEQYFGPGTRLTVT.

This chain uses TRBV6-2 or TRBV6-3 with TRBJ2-7, with D perhaps TRBD1 (5 bases). V gave up 5 bases and J gave up 5 bases, with 16 bases separating them. This CDR3 has 14 amino acids. In germline, CDR1 is MNHEY, CDR2 SVGEGT. The CDR3 spells CASSPTTAPHEQYF. In DNA, the CDR3 is TGTGCCAGCAGTCCCACGACAGCCCCCCACGAGCAGTACTTC.

The V gene is TRBV5-1, the J gene TRBJ2-1, with 7 bases fitting TRBD2. Trimming at V came to 4 bases and at J to 5 bases, leaving 9 bases not matched to a gene. Germline loops: CDR1 SGHRS, CDR2 YFSETQ. The length of the CDR3 is 15 residues. The CDR3 is CASSPKGGSDNEQFF. Written as DNA, the CDR3 is TGCGCCAGCAGCCCCAAAGGCGGGAGCGACAATGAGCAGTTCTTC. The variable domain in full, completed from reference TRBV5-1 and TRBJ2-1, reads KAGVTQTPRYLIKTRGQQVTLSCSPISGHRSVSWYQQTPGQGLQFLFEYFSETQRNKGNFPGRFSGRQFSNSRSEMNVSTLELGDSALYLCASSPKGGSDNEQFFGPGTRLTVL.

The gene calls are TRBV30 and TRBJ2-1, with D tentatively TRBD2 (6 bases). V lost 4 bases to trimming and J lost 4 bases, with 17 bases between them. Germline V gives CDR1 GTSNPN, CDR2 SVGIG (reference sequence). The CDR3 runs 15 residues. The CDR3 is CAWMRYSGYYNEQFF. The CDR3 DNA follows: TGTGCCTGGATGCGGTACAGCGGGTATTACAATGAGCAGTTCTTC.

The rearrangement joins TRBV6-5 to TRBJ2-7, with D maybe TRBD2 (6 bases). The CDR3 length is 15 residues. V shed 6 bases and J shed 2 bases, with 17 bases lying between them. Germline assignment: CDR1 MNHEY and CDR2 SVGAGI. The CDR3 protein is CASRPPGGATYEQYF. In DNA, the CDR3 is TGTGCCAGCAGACCCCCCGGCGGGGCCACCTACGAGCAGTACTTC.

The chain couples TRBV29-1 to TRBJ1-1; D unresolved. Trimming removed 8 bases from V and 3 bases from J, with 16 bases in between. Germline CDR1 reads SQVTM; CDR2 reads ANQGSEA. This CDR3 contains 13 residues. CDR3 amino acids: CSPLASMDTEAFF. The CDR3 DNA reads as TGCAGCCCATTGGCCTCGATGGACACTGAAGCTTTCTTT.